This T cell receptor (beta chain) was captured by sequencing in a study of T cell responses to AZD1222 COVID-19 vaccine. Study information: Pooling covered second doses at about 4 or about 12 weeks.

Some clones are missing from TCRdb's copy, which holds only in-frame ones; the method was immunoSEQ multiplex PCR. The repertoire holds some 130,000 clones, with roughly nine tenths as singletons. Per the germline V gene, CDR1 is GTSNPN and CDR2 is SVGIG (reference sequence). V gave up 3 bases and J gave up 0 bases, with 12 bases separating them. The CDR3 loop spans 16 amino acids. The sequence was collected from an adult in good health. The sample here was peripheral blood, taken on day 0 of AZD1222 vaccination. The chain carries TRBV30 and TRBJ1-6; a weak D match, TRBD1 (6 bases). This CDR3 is CAWSQGTASYNSPLHF. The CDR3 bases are TGTGCCTGGAGCCAGGGGACGGCCTCCTATAATTCACCCCTCCACTTT.